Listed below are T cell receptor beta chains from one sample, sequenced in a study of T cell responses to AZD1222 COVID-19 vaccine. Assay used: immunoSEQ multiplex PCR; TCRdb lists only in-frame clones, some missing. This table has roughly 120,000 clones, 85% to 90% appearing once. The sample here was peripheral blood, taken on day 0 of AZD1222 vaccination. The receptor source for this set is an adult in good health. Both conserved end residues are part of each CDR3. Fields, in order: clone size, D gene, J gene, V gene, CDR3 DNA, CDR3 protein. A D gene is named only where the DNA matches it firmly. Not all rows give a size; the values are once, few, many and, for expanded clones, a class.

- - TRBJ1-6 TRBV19 TGTGCCAGCGCACCGTCCTATAATTCACCCCTCCACTTT CASAPSYNSPLHF
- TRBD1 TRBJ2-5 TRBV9 TGTGCCAGCAGCGCGGGACAGGCACAAGAGACCCAGTACTTC CASSAGQAQETQYF
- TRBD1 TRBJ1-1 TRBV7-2 TGTGCCAGCAGCGTACAGGGGCCTCCTGAAGCTTTCTTT CASSVQGPPEAFF
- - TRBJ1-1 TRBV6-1 TGTGCCAGCAGTGAAGTCGGTGGCTTGAACACTGAAGCTTTCTTT CASSEVGGLNTEAFF
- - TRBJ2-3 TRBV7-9 TGTGCCAGCAGCCCCGACGGGGGAAGCACAGATACGCAGTATTTT CASSPDGGSTDTQYF
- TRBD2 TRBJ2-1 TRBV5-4 TGTGCCAGCAGCTTACCCGGGACTAGGGTCCATGAGCAGTTCTTC CASSLPGTRVHEQFF
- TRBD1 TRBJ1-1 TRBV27 TGTGCCAGCTGGCGGGGACAGCCGGATCTTATGAACACTGAAGCTTTCTTT CASWRGQPDLMNTEAFF
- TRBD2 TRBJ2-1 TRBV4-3 TGCGCCAGCAGCCAAGCTAGCGGGAGGGTCTACAATGAGCAGTTCTTC CASSQASGRVYNEQFF
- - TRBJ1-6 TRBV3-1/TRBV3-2 TGTGCCAGCAGCCAAGCCGGGACGGGTAATTCACCCCTCCACTTT CASSQAGTGNSPLHF
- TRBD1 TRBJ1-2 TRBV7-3 TGTGCCAGCAGCTTAGATGGGACAGCTTCCTATGGCTACACCTTC CASSLDGTASYGYTF
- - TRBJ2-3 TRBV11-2 TGTGCCAGCAGCTTTATAGCGAAAAGCACAGATACGCAGTATTTT CASSFIAKSTDTQYF
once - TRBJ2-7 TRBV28 TGTGCCAGCAGCTTTCGTAACGAGCAGTACTTC CASSFRNEQYF
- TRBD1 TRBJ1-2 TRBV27 TGTGCCAGCAGTCGGACAGGGGGTCGCTATGGCTACACCTTC CASSRTGGRYGYTF